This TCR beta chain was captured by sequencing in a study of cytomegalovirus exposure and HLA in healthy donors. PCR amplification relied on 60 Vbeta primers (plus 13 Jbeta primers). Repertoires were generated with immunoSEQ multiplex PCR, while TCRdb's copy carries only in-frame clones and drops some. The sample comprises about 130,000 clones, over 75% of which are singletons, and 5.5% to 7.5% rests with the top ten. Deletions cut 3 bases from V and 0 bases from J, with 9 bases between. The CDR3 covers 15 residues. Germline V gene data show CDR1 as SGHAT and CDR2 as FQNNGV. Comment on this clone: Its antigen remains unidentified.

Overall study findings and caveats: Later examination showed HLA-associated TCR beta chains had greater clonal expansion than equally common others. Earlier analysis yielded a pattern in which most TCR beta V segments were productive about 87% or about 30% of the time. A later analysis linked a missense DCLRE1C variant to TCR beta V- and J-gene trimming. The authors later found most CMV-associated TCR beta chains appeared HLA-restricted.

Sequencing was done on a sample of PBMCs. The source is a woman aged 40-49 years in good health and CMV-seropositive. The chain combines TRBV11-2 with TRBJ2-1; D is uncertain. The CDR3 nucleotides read TGTGCCAGCAGCTTTGCGAGCCTCTCCTACAATGAGCAGTTCTTC. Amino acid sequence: CASSFASLSYNEQFF.